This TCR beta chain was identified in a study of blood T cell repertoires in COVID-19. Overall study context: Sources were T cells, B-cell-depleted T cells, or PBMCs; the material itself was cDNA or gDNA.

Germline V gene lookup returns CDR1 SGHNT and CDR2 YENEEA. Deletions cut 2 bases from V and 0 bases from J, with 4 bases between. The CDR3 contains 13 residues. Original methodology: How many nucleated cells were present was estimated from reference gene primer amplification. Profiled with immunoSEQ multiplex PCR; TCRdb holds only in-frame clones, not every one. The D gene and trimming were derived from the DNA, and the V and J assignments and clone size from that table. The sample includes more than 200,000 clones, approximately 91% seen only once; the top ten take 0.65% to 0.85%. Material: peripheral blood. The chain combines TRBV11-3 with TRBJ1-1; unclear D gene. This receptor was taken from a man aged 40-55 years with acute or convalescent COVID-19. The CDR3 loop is CASSLYMNTEAFF. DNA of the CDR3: TGTGCCAGCAGCTTATACATGAACACTGAAGCTTTCTTT.